These 21 T cell receptor beta chains were sequenced from one sample in a study of read filtering for tumor transcriptome and immune sequencing. The library was built from roughly 400 ng RNA with molecular barcoded adaptors for alpha/delta and beta/gamma chains. TCRdb re-called the reads through MiXCR, storing one row per CDR3 protein. This table holds 20,000 to 25,000 distinct CDR3 sequences, roughly 13% found once. Sequenced: a population of CD138-negative cells sorted from bone marrow. Receptor source: a donor at least 40 years old with multiple myeloma.

The chain carries TRBV7-9 and TRBJ2-2, with D possibly matching TRBD2 (6 bases). The CDR3 contains 14 residues. Trimming stripped 9 bases from V and 0 bases from J, with 11 bases between. Germline V gives CDR1 SEHNR, CDR2 FQNEAQ (reference sequence). The CDR3 DNA follows: TGTGCCAGGACCGGGACTTCGAACACCGGGGAGCTGTTTTTT. Translated: CARTGTSNTGELFF.

Ten or more counts support this clonotype. This rearrangement joins TRBV6-6 to TRBJ2-7, with 8 bases fitting TRBD2. J lost 3 bases, V lost 4 bases, and 8 bases had no gene match. CDR1 is MNHNY, CDR2 SVGAGI, per germline (reference sequence). The CDR3 covers 15 residues. CDR3 amino acids: CASSLDQRESYEQYF. In DNA form, the CDR3 reads TGTGCCAGCAGTTTAGACCAGCGGGAGAGCTACGAGCAGTACTTC.

V gene TRBV20-1 combines with J gene TRBJ2-7, with D unresolved. The V end was cut by 8 bases, the J end by 0 bases, with 8 bases between. Germline values: CDR1 DFQATT, CDR2 SNEGSKA (reference sequence). There are 11 residues in the CDR3. The CDR3 here is CSTYGSYEQYF. The CDR3 nucleotides are TGCAGTACTTACGGCTCCTACGAGCAGTACTTC.

This clonotype was seen ten or more times. The chain uses TRBV18 and TRBJ2-7, with D unclear. The V end was cut by 5 bases, the J end by 4 bases, with 9 bases between. Germline CDR1 reads KGHSH; CDR2 reads LQKENI. This CDR3 has 12 residues. In DNA form, the CDR3 reads TGTGCCAGCTCAACTTCTGCGTACGAGCAGTACTTC. Protein: CASSTSAYEQYF.

In its sample, this clonotype was seen many times. Mismatch with germline at one junction end may stem from a read error. This rearrangement joins TRBV18 to TRBJ1-1; no firm D call. The CDR3 sequence is 12 residues long. Per the germline V gene, CDR1 is KGHSH and CDR2 is LQKENI. CDR3 bases: TGTGCCAGCTCACCAGGGAACAATGAAGCTTTCTTT. It codes for CASSPGNNEAFF.

This clonotype has ten or more counts. CDR3 in amino acids: CASSADRNQPQHF. In DNA form, the CDR3 reads TGTGCCAGTAGTGCCGACAGAAATCAGCCCCAGCATTTT. This chain links TRBV19 with TRBJ1-5; tentatively, D is TRBD1 (5 bases). Germline-derived CDR1 and CDR2 are LNHDA and SQIVND (reference sequence). This CDR3 has 13 residues. Trimming removed 5 bases from V and 4 bases from J, with 9 bases in between.

The table lists this clonotype with many counts. The rearrangement uses TRBV7-6 and TRBJ2-7; D remains unclear. V dropped 5 bases and J dropped 4 bases, with 15 bases sitting between them. The germline V gene encodes CDR1 SGHVS and CDR2 FNYEAQ. This CDR3 region has 14 residues. In DNA form, the CDR3 reads TGTGCCAGCAGCCCCCGGGCGGTGGTTTACGAGCAGTACTTC. It specifies CASSPRAVVYEQYF.

This clonotype has at least ten counts. V gene TRBV5-1 combines with J gene TRBJ2-4, with 7 bases matching TRBD1. Germline assignment: CDR1 SGHRS and CDR2 YFSETQ. The CDR3 has 16 amino acids. J gave up 4 bases and V 1 base, and 8 bases lay outside the gene matches. CDR3 coding DNA: TGCGCCAGCAGCTTGAACGAAGGGACAGCAAAAAACATTCAGTACTTC. Its protein is CASSLNEGTAKNIQYF.

This clonotype was counted ten times or more. The rearrangement links TRBV7-7 to TRBJ2-2; TRBD2 agrees at 7 bases. Looked up from germline, CDR1 is SSHAT and CDR2 is FNYEAQ (reference sequence). The CDR3 length is 15 residues. Losses at the gene ends were 1 base for V and 4 bases for J; bases not matched to a gene: 3. In DNA form, the CDR3 reads TGTGCCAGCAGCTTAGGACTAGCTGGCACCGGGGAGCTGTTTTTT. This encodes CASSLGLAGTGELFF.

A few counts support this clonotype. A much larger clone sits a single nucleotide away, making a read error possible. The gene calls are TRBV18 and TRBJ1-1; TRBD1 agrees at 9 bases. Per the germline V gene, CDR1 is KGHSH and CDR2 is LQKENI. The CDR3 covers 17 residues. The CDR3 DNA follows: TGTGCCAGCTCACCAGGGATTCGGGACAGGGCCACGGGTGAAGCTTCCTTT. It encodes CASSPGIRDRATGEASF.

In its sample, this clonotype was seen many times. CDR3 protein: CASGGISGANVLTF. CDR3 nucleotides: TGTGCCAGCGGAGGAATCTCTGGGGCCAACGTCCTGACTTTC. The rearrangement links TRBV28 to TRBJ2-6; a possible D gene is TRBD2 (5 bases). Germline assignment: CDR1 MDHEN and CDR2 SYDVKM. The CDR3 totals 14 residues. V lost 8 bases and J lost 0, with 8 bases in between. The full variable domain, with the rest looked up from reference TRBV28 and TRBJ2-6, is DVKVTQSSRYLVKRTGEKVFLECVQDMDHENMFWYRQDPGLGLRLIYFSYDVKMKEKGDIPEGYSVSREKKERFSLILESASTNQTSMYLCASGGISGANVLTFGAGSRLTVL.

The sample holds many counts of this clonotype. J is TRBJ2-1 and V is TRBV12-3 or TRBV12-4; tentative D call: TRBD1 (5 bases). Trimming pared 5 bases from V and 5 bases from J, leaving 16 bases between. The CDR3 has 15 amino acids. The CDR3 sequence: CASSGRGRANNEQFF. The CDR3, as DNA: TGTGCCAGCAGTGGGCGAGGCAGGGCAAACAATGAGCAGTTCTTC.

There are many counts of this clonotype. V and J are TRBV20-1 and TRBJ1-1, with a weak D call TRBD1 (6 bases). The CDR3 extends over 13 amino acids. V lost 3 bases, J lost 4 bases, and 12 bases lay in between. The germline V gene has CDR1 DFQATT and CDR2 SNEGSKA (reference sequence). The CDR3 sequence: CSASFRGGTEAFF. In DNA, the CDR3 is TGCAGTGCTAGCTTTCGAGGGGGCACTGAAGCTTTCTTT.

There are many counts of this clonotype. CDR3 residues: CASSLSRSGAYF. The CDR3 nucleotides are TGTGCCAGCAGCTTAAGTCGTAGCGGGGCCTACTTC. The chain employs TRBV7-3 and TRBJ2-7; 8 bases align to TRBD2. With 1 base clipped from V and 13 bases from J, the junction kept 6 bases outside the gene matches. The CDR3 has 12 amino acids. Germline CDR1 is SGHTA and CDR2 is FQGTGA.

This clonotype was detected many times. The chain is built from TRBV30 and TRBJ1-5; D ambiguous. The CDR3 is 13 residues long. Germline assignment: CDR1 GTSNPN and CDR2 SVGIG (reference sequence). With 0 bases removed from V and 7 bases from J, the gap between germline ends came to 10 bases. CDR3 residues: CAWSVGTGQPQHF. DNA for the CDR3: TGTGCCTGGAGTGTAGGAACCGGACAGCCCCAGCATTTT.

In the case of this clonotype: This may come from a read error, since a much larger clone is one base off. The V gene is TRBV4-1, the J gene TRBJ2-1, with D tentatively TRBD2 (5 bases). Trimming stripped 1 base from V and 8 bases from J, with 24 bases between. There are 18 residues in the CDR3. Germline CDR1 and CDR2: MGHRA and YSYEKL. The CDR3, as DNA: TGCGCCAGCAGCCAAGTTGGGGAGTGGGCCGGGCCTTACGATGAGCAGTTCTTC. This sequence encodes CASSQVGEWAGPYDEQFF.

This clonotype was detected only a few times. This chain joins TRBV28 and TRBJ2-7; D remains ambiguous. Trimming took 4 bases from V and 0 from J, leaving 4 bases between them. Per germline, CDR1 MDHEN and CDR2 SYDVKM. The CDR3 sequence is 12 residues long. This CDR3 is CASSYGSYEQYF. CDR3 bases: TGTGCCAGCAGTTATGGCTCCTACGAGCAGTACTTC.

At least ten counts were recorded for this clonotype. The rearrangement links TRBV28 to TRBJ1-1, with 11 positions matching TRBD1. The ends lost 4 bases at V and 7 bases at J; junction bases unmatched: 11. CDR1 and CDR2 from the germline V gene are MDHEN and SYDVKM. CDR3 length: 16 residues. This CDR3 reads CASSSAGTGGASEAFF. CDR3 DNA sequence: TGTGCCAGCAGTTCTGCCGGGACAGGGGGAGCGAGTGAAGCTTTCTTT.

This rearrangement joins TRBV3-1 to TRBJ1-5, with unresolved D. Trimming took 0 bases from V and 2 from J, leaving 8 bases between them. Germline CDR1 LGHDT, CDR2 YNNKEL (reference sequence). This CDR3 has 15 amino acids. The CDR3 DNA reads TGTGCCAGCAGCCAAGATATAGGTGGCAATCAGCCCCAGCATTTT. Its translation: CASSQDIGGNQPQHF.

This clonotype was seen many times. The V and J genes are TRBV2 and TRBJ2-1; D might be TRBD2 (6 bases). The V and J ends lost 7 bases and 11 bases respectively, with 12 bases between them. Germline CDR1 is SNHLY and CDR2 is FYNNEI. The CDR3 sequence is 11 residues long. The CDR3 coding sequence is TGTGCCAGCAAAGTACGGGAGCAGCAGTTCTTC. Amino acids: CASKVREQQFF.

Many counts were recorded for this clonotype. The rearrangement links TRBV6-6 to TRBJ2-7; TRBD2 matches 8 bases. Germline V lookup: CDR1 MNHNY, CDR2 SVGAGI (reference sequence). V lost 7 bases and J lost 5; bases outside the gene matches: 7. CDR3 size: 13 residues. CDR3 coding DNA: TGTGCCAGCACCAACCGGGAGGGGGACGAGCAGTACTTC. It specifies CASTNREGDEQYF.